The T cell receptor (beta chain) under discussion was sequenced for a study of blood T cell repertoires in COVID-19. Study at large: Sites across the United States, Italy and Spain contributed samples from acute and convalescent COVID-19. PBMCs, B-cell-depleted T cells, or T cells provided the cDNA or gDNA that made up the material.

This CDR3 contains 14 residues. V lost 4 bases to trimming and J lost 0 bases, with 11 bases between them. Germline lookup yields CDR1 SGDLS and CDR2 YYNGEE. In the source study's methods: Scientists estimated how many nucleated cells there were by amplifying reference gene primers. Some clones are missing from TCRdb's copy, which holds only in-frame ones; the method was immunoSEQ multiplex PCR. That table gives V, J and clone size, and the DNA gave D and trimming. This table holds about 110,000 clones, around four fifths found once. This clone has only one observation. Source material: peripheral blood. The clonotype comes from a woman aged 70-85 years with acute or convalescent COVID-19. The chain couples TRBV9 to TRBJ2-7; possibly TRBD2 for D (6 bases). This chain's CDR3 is CASSPRLDSYEQYF. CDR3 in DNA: TGTGCCAGCAGCCCCCGACTAGACTCCTACGAGCAGTACTTC.